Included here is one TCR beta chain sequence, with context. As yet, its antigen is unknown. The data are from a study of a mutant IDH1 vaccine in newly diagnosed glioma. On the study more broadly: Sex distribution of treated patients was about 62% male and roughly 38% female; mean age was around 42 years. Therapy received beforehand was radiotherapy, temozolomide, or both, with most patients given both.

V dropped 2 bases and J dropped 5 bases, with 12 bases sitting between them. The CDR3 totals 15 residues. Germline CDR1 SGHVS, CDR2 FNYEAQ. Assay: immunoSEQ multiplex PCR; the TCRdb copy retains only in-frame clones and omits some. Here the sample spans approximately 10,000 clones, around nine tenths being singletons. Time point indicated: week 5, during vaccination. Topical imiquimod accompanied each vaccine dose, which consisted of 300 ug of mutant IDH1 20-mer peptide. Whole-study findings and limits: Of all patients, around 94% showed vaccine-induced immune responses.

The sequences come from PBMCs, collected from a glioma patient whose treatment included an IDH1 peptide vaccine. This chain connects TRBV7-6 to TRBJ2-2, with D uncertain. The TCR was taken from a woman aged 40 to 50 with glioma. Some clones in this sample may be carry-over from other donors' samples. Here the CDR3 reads CASSLRLGGTGELFF. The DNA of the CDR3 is TGTGCCAGCAGCTTAAGGCTAGGTGGAACCGGGGAGCTGTTTTTT.